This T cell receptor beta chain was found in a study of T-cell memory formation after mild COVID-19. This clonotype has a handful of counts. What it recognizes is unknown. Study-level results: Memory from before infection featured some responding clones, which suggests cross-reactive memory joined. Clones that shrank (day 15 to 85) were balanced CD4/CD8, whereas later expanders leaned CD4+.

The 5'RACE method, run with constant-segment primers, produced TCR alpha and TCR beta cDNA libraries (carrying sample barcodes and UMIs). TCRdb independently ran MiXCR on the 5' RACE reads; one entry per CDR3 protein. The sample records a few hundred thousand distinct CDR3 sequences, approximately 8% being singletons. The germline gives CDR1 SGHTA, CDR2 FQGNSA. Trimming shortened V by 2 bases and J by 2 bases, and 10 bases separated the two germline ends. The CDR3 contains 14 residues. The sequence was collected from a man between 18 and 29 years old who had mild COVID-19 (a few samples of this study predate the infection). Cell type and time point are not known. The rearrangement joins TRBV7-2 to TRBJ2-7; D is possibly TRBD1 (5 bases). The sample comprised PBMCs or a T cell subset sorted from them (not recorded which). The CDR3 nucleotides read TGTGCCAGCAGCTTACAGGACAAGACCTACGAGCAGTACTTC. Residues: CASSLQDKTYEQYF.